One and the same sample provided the 3 T cell receptor beta chains below, sequenced in a study of T cell responses to AZD1222 COVID-19 vaccine. Profiling relied on immunoSEQ multiplex PCR, and the TCRdb table lists in-frame clones only, not all of them. The sample has some 120,000 clones; 88% are singletons. Sample: peripheral blood, taken on day 0 of AZD1222 vaccination. These receptors were taken from an adult in good health.

This chain uses TRBV27 with TRBJ2-3, with 8 bases fitting TRBD1. The germline V gene encodes CDR1 MNHEY and CDR2 SMNVEV (reference sequence). J was trimmed by 0 bases and V by 5 bases; bases with no gene match: 7. The CDR3 extends over 16 amino acids. CDR3 sequence (DNA): TGTGCCAGCAGTCCCTCCGGGACAGGTAGCACAGATACGCAGTATTTT. Residues: CASSPSGTGSTDTQYF.

The V and J genes are TRBV21-1 and TRBJ2-7; TRBD2, the D gene given by the table, was not confirmed from the DNA. TRBV21-1 is a pseudogene segment. This CDR3 is built from 12 residues. Written as DNA, the CDR3 is TGTGCCAGATTTAGAGGCTCCTACGAGCAGTACTTC. Translating gives CARFRGSYEQYF.

The chain recombines TRBV27 with TRBJ1-2; weak D call: TRBD1 (6 bases). The CDR3 contains 14 residues. Germline V gene data show CDR1 as MNHEY and CDR2 as SMNVEV (reference sequence). V was pared by 5 bases and J by 2 bases, with 12 bases between. In nucleotides, the CDR3 is TGTGCCAGCAGTGCCTACAGGGTAAACTATGGCTACACCTTC. It yields the protein CASSAYRVNYGYTF.